This paragraph reports one T cell receptor beta chain. What it binds is not known. The PCR employed 60 Vbeta primers together with 13 Jbeta primers. The table came from immunoSEQ multiplex PCR; TCRdb's copy has only in-frame clones and leaves some out. This sample yields more than 110,000 clones, of which around 79% are seen a single time; 3.1% belongs to the top ten. This sample is drawn from a study of cytomegalovirus exposure and HLA in healthy donors. Overall study: Of 300 to 500 genotyped donors, roughly 81% clustered with self-reported Caucasian donors. Study conclusions and caveats: Some segments of the V type, notably TRBV6-2 and TRBV6-3, were excluded as indistinguishable. Most TCR sequences were seen very rarely across donors, but some public TCRs occurred in many.

The CDR3 length is 16 residues. CDR1 is SGHRS, CDR2 YFSETQ, per germline. Trimming stripped 4 bases from V and 2 bases from J, with 17 bases between. Samples came from healthy bone marrow donors. The sequence derives from a female donor in good health and CMV-seronegative. The specimen was PBMCs. The J gene is TRBJ2-3, the V gene TRBV5-1, with D maybe TRBD2 (6 bases). The CDR3 region is CASSPYSGRPTDTQYF. The CDR3 DNA sequence: TGCGCCAGCAGCCCATACAGCGGGCGACCCACAGATACGCAGTATTTT.